This TCR beta chain was captured in a study of CD8+ T cells in alopecia areata. Study context: At a dose of 5 to 10 mg twice daily, oral tofacitinib was given to treated patients.

Germline CDR1 MNHEY, CDR2 SVGAGI. The CDR3 covers 14 residues. V lost 6 bases and J lost 7, with 15 bases in between. RNA extraction was followed by reverse transcription into cDNA, which acted as the sequencing template. Generated by immunoSEQ multiplex PCR, the TCRdb table keeps only in-frame clones and is missing some. The sample lists some 11,000 clones, roughly 56% occurring once. Peripheral blood, together with lesional scalp punch biopsies, was collected from alopecia areata patients. This chain links TRBV6-5 with TRBJ2-2, with D perhaps TRBD2 (7 bases). The material sequenced was skin, taken at week 0. The TCR was taken from a human donor with alopecia areata. CDR3 sequence reads: CASRQQGGGGELFF. CDR3 nucleotides: TGTGCCAGCAGACAACAGGGAGGGGGCGGGGAGCTGTTTTTT.